The next 28 T cell receptor beta chains were all read from a single sample in a study of blood T cells in healthy people across ages. A second PCR of 7 to 11 cycles used a sample-barcoded 5' primer and a J-beta primer mix. TCRdb reprocessed the 5' RACE reads with MiXCR, giving one entry per CDR3 protein. The sample has hundreds of thousands of distinct CDR3 sequences, around three fifths seen once. The specimen was blood. These receptors originate from a man in his sixties in good health.

The gene calls are TRBV9 and TRBJ2-7; no clear D. The V end lost 4 bases, the J end lost 3 bases, and 14 bases lay between the germline ends. Germline V gene data show CDR1 as SGDLS and CDR2 as YYNGEE. There are 14 residues in the CDR3. This CDR3 is CASSPRYQSYEQYF. The CDR3 DNA is TGTGCCAGCAGCCCCCGCTACCAGAGCTACGAGCAGTACTTC.

The gene calls are TRBV20-1 and TRBJ1-6; perhaps TRBD1 as D (5 bases). Trimming took 0 bases from V and 0 from J, leaving 9 bases between them. Per the germline V gene, CDR1 is DFQATT and CDR2 is SNEGSKA (reference sequence). CDR3 length: 16 residues. The CDR3 here is CSARDGRGSYNSPLHF. The CDR3 DNA follows: TGCAGTGCTAGAGATGGTAGGGGCTCCTATAATTCACCCCTCCACTTT.

The chain links TRBV5-1 to TRBJ2-5; 9 bases agree with TRBD2. CDR3 length: 17 amino acids. CDR1 is SGHRS, CDR2 YFSETQ, per germline. The trim removed 0 bases at V and 4 bases at J, leaving 10 bases unmatched. CDR3 region: CASSLGAGLARVETQYF. For the CDR3, the DNA is TGCGCCAGCAGCTTGGGCGCCGGACTAGCGAGGGTAGAGACCCAGTACTTC.

CDR3 nucleotides: TGCAGCGCCCGGGGACAGGCAGCCTACAATGAGCAGTACTTC. Amino acids: CSARGQAAYNEQYF. V gene TRBV29-1 combines with J gene TRBJ2-5, with TRBD1 matching over 8 bases. The ends lost 7 bases at V and 11 bases at J; junction bases unmatched: 18. Germline CDR1 SQVTM, CDR2 ANQGSEA. The CDR3 is 14 residues long.

CDR3 amino acids: CASSEDPLGGTDTQYF. DNA of the CDR3: TGTGCCAGCAGTGAAGATCCTCTAGGCGGCACAGATACGCAGTATTTT. This chain joins TRBV6-1 and TRBJ2-3; D gene unclear. The CDR3 extends over 16 amino acids. The V gene's germline CDR1 is MNHNS and CDR2 SASEGT. V was pared by 1 base and J by 1 base, with 12 bases between.

On this clonotype itself: A single base separates this from a much larger clone, so it may be a read error. The chain links TRBV29-1 to TRBJ1-1, with 10 positions matching TRBD1. Germline-derived CDR1 and CDR2 are SQVTM and ANQGSEA. The ends lost 4 bases at V and 4 bases at J; junction bases unmatched: 6. The CDR3 runs to 14 residues. The CDR3 spells CSVARDRGGTEAFF. The CDR3 DNA follows: TGCAGCGTTGCCCGGGACAGGGGTGGCACTGAAGCTTTCTTT.

This clonotype was seen a single time. The rearrangement joins TRBV10-3 to TRBJ2-7, with 16 bases that match TRBD2. TRBJ2-5 matches the DNA end more closely, so the J call is doubtful. Germline-derived CDR1 and CDR2 are ENHRY and SYGVKD. The CDR3 length is 15 residues. CDR3 loop: CATGGTSGGAETQYF. CDR3 DNA sequence: TGTGCCACCGGTGGGACTAGCGGGGGGGCAGAGACCCAGTACTTC.

The J gene is TRBJ2-5, the V gene TRBV28, with D perhaps TRBD2 (6 bases). The germline V gene encodes CDR1 MDHEN and CDR2 SYDVKM. This CDR3 is 18 amino acids long. Trimming stripped 3 bases from V and 5 bases from J, with 25 bases between. The CDR3 sequence is CASSFGGIGHGSRETQYF. In DNA form, the CDR3 reads TGTGCCAGCAGTTTCGGAGGGATTGGCCACGGGTCACGGGAGACCCAGTACTTC. The complete variable domain, with remaining parts taken from reference TRBV28 and TRBJ2-5, reads DVKVTQSSRYLVKRTGEKVFLECVQDMDHENMFWYRQDPGLGLRLIYFSYDVKMKEKGDIPEGYSVSREKKERFSLILESASTNQTSMYLCASSFGGIGHGSRETQYFGPGTRLLVL.

CDR3 in amino acids: CASSLSRGAKGYGYTF. The CDR3 DNA is TGCGCCAGCAGCTTGAGTCGGGGGGCGAAAGGCTATGGCTACACCTTC. This chain links TRBV5-1 with TRBJ1-2, with D perhaps matching TRBD1 (6 bases). The CDR3 is made up of 16 amino acids. The V end lost 1 base, the J end lost 4 bases, and 17 bases lay between the germline ends. Germline CDR1 SGHRS, CDR2 YFSETQ.

There are a few counts of this clonotype. V and J are TRBV5-1 and TRBJ2-7, with TRBD2 identical over 7 bases. The germline V gene encodes CDR1 SGHRS and CDR2 YFSETQ. V lost 4 bases to trimming and J lost 3 bases; unmatched junction nucleotides: 10. The CDR3 is 15 amino acids. The CDR3 DNA sequence: TGCGCCAGCAGCGACCCCCGACTAGCCGACTACGAGCAGTACTTC. Encoded protein: CASSDPRLADYEQYF.

The chain has TRBV2 and TRBJ1-6; a weak D match, TRBD1 (5 bases). V was cut by 0 bases and J by 10 bases, with 25 bases left in between. The CDR3 spans 19 residues. CDR1 and CDR2 from the germline V gene are SNHLY and FYNNEI. Here the CDR3 DNA reads TGTGCCAGCAGTGAAGCTCTTAACCGGGGGACCTGGGGTCTGTCACCCCTCCACTTT. It specifies CASSEALNRGTWGLSPLHF. The variable domain in full, completed from reference TRBV2 and TRBJ1-6, reads EPEVTQTPSHQVTQMGQEVILRCVPISNHLYFYWYRQILGQKVEFLVSFYNNEISEKSEIFDDQFSVERPDGSNFTLKIRSTKLEDSAMYFCASSEALNRGTWGLSPLHFGNGTRLTVT.

J is TRBJ2-5 and V is TRBV10-3, with TRBD1 matching over 9 bases. Gene TRBJ2-7 matches the end of the DNA better, so the J call may be wrong. This CDR3 has 14 residues. Germline assignment: CDR1 ENHRY and CDR2 SYGVKD. This chain's CDR3 is CAIRGTGSSYEQYF. The CDR3 region has the DNA TGTGCCATCAGGGGGACAGGGTCGTCGTACGAGCAGTACTTC.

This clonotype occurred once. This chain uses TRBV12-3 or TRBV12-4 with TRBJ2-5, with 11 bases matching TRBD2. The end of the DNA aligns better with TRBJ2-7, so the J call may be wrong. CDR3 size: 15 residues. The CDR3 loop reads CASSKTSGAPYEQYF. Written as DNA, the CDR3 is TGTGCCAGCAGTAAGACTAGCGGGGCCCCCTACGAGCAGTACTTC.

This rearrangement joins TRBV29-1 to TRBJ2-3; D not certain. This CDR3 spans 13 amino acids. Trimming took 8 bases from V and 6 from J, leaving 18 bases between them. Per the germline V gene, CDR1 is SQVTM and CDR2 is ANQGSEA. CDR3: CSIISLGVDTQYF. The CDR3 DNA sequence: TGCAGCATTATTTCGTTAGGCGTGGATACGCAGTATTTT.

This chain connects TRBV6-5 to TRBJ2-1; no firm D call. Looked up from germline, CDR1 is MNHEY and CDR2 is SVGAGI. There are 13 residues in the CDR3. The germline V and J ends were trimmed by 6 bases and 8 bases, with 14 bases remaining between them. CDR3 bases: TGTGCCAGCAGGCCGATCGGTGCGGATGAGCAGTTCTTC. Encoded protein: CASRPIGADEQFF.

The rearrangement uses TRBV27 and TRBJ1-1; tentative D call: TRBD1 (6 bases). CDR1 and CDR2 from the germline V gene are MNHEY and SMNVEV (reference sequence). There are 14 residues in the CDR3. Trimming left V 0 bases short and J 5 bases short, with 10 bases between. CDR3 amino acids: CASSLSPGATEAFF. In DNA, the CDR3 is TGTGCCAGCAGTTTATCCCCAGGGGCGACTGAAGCTTTCTTT.

V usage is TRBV7-2 and J usage is TRBJ2-5; 7 positions agree with TRBD2. This CDR3 is 15 amino acids long. The V gene's germline CDR1 is SGHTA and CDR2 FQGNSA. Trimming cost V 5 bases and J 1 base; bases outside gene matches: 7. The CDR3 protein is CASSPRTRAQETQYF. The CDR3 coding sequence is TGTGCCAGCAGCCCCAGGACTAGAGCCCAAGAGACCCAGTACTTC.

Comment on this clonotype: Its ends do not fully match the called genes, so a read error is possible. The J gene is TRBJ2-5, the V gene TRBV7-9, with a possible D match to TRBD2 (5 bases). CDR3 length equals 14 residues. Germline CDR1 is SEHNR and CDR2 is FQNEAQ (reference sequence). Here the CDR3 DNA reads TGCGCCAGCAGCTTAGTGATCGGCGGGGAGACCCAGTACTTC. Protein product: CASSLVIGGETQYF.

The chain links TRBV5-1 to TRBJ1-1; D perhaps matches TRBD1 (5 bases). This CDR3 spans 15 amino acids. In germline, CDR1 is SGHRS, CDR2 YFSETQ. V was shortened by 0 bases and J by 5 bases, with 14 bases between the two germline ends. Written as DNA, the CDR3 is TGCGCCAGCAGCTTGGGACCGGGACCCATAACTGAAGCTTTCTTT. The encoded protein is CASSLGPGPITEAFF.

On this clonotype: A much larger clone differs from this one at a single base, so this may be a read error. This sequence joins TRBV10-3 and TRBJ1-1, with D possibly matching TRBD1 (5 bases). The CDR3 contains 16 residues. Germline V gene lookup returns CDR1 ENHRY and CDR2 SYGVKD. V shed 6 bases and J shed 0 bases, with 17 bases lying between them. The CDR3 DNA reads TGTGCCATCAGAGACATTCGGGGGAGGATGAACACTGAAGCTTTCTTT. Translation: CAIRDIRGRMNTEAFF.

The rearrangement joins TRBV28 to TRBJ1-2; D gene uncertain. Germline V gene data show CDR1 as MDHEN and CDR2 as SYDVKM. Trimming took 8 bases from V and 0 from J, leaving 4 bases between them. CDR3 length: 11 residues. The CDR3 DNA follows: TGTGCCAGCGAGACTAACTATGGCTACACCTTC. Translation gives CASETNYGYTF.

The CDR3 DNA sequence: TGCAGCGTTGTCTCGGAGACCCAGTTCTTC. This codes for CSVVSETQFF. V and J are TRBV29-1 and TRBJ2-1; no clear D gene. V was trimmed by 4 bases and J by 13 bases, leaving 11 bases between them. This CDR3 region has 10 residues. Germline values: CDR1 SQVTM, CDR2 ANQGSEA.

This clonotype was counted between two and nine times. This rearrangement joins TRBV12-3 or TRBV12-4 to TRBJ2-7; tentatively, D is TRBD1 (8 bases). CDR3 length: 15 residues. The V and J ends lost 0 bases and 6 bases respectively, with 15 bases between them. CDR3: CASSLAQTGEGEQYF. In DNA, the CDR3 is TGTGCCAGCAGTTTAGCTCAGACAGGGGAGGGCGAGCAGTACTTC.

The chain carries TRBV6-5 and TRBJ1-4; TRBD1 matches 8 bases. After removal of 5 bases from V and 4 bases from J, the junction contained 3 bases not matched to a gene. From germline, CDR1 is MNHEY and CDR2 SVGAGI. The CDR3 contains 14 residues. The CDR3 region is CASSPDRDNEKLFF. CDR3 in DNA: TGTGCCAGCAGTCCGGACAGGGATAATGAAAAACTGTTTTTT.

This chain connects TRBV20-1 to TRBJ1-5; 8 bases are shared with TRBD1. CDR1 is DFQATT, CDR2 SNEGSKA, per germline (reference sequence). V shed 0 bases and J 1 base; nucleotides not matched to a gene: 2. The CDR3 length is 15 residues. This CDR3 reads CSARETGVSNQPQHF. The CDR3 nucleotides are TGCAGTGCTAGAGAGACAGGGGTGAGCAATCAGCCCCAGCATTTT.

The chain recombines TRBV3-1 with TRBJ2-7; perhaps TRBD2 as D (6 bases). Trimming removed 1 base at V and 10 bases at J, with 14 bases between. The CDR3 consists of 13 residues. Germline V lookup: CDR1 LGHDT, CDR2 YNNKEL (reference sequence). Here the CDR3 reads CASSQGRGTKQYF. The CDR3 coding sequence is TGTGCCAGCAGCCAAGGGCGGGGCACGAAACAGTACTTC.

This clonotype was counted a few times. The rearrangement joins TRBV15 to TRBJ1-1, with 9 bases matching TRBD1. Losses at the gene ends were 6 bases for V and 7 bases for J; bases not matched to a gene: 18. Germline V gene lookup returns CDR1 LNHNV and CDR2 YYDKDF (reference sequence). This CDR3 comprises 17 residues. The CDR3 region has the DNA TGTGCCACCAGTTCGACCCTACAGGGGGCCGGAGCCTATGAAGCTTTCTTT. This encodes CATSSTLQGAGAYEAFF.

This chain connects TRBV12-3 or TRBV12-4 to TRBJ1-6; no firm D call. This CDR3 comprises 12 residues. The V end was cut by 6 bases, the J end by 11 bases, with 11 bases between. In nucleotides, the CDR3 is TGTGCCAGCAGCTCGCCGCCTGCACCCCTCCACTTT. Amino acid sequence: CASSSPPAPLHF.